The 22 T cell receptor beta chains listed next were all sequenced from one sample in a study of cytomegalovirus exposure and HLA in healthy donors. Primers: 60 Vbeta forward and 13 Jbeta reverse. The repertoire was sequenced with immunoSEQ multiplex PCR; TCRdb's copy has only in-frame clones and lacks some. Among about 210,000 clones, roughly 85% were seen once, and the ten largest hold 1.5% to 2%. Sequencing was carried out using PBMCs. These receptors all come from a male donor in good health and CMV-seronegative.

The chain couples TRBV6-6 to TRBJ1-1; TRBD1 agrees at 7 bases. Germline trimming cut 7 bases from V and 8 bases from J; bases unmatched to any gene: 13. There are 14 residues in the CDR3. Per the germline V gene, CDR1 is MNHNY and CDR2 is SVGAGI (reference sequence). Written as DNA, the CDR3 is TGTGCCAGCAATCTTAAAGGGGGCGCAACCGAAGCTTTCTTT. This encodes CASNLKGGATEAFF.

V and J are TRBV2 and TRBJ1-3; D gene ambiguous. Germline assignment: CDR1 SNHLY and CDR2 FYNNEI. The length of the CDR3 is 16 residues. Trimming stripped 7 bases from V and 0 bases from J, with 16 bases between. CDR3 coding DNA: TGTGCCAGCACCGGAGGAGGTCAGGCCTCTGGAAACACCATATATTTT. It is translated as CASTGGGQASGNTIYF.

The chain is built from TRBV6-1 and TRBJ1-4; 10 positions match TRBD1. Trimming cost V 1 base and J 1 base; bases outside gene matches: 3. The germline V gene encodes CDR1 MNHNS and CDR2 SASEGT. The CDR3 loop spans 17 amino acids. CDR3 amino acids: CASSEVGQGRTNEKLFF. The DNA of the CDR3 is TGTGCCAGCAGTGAAGTGGGACAGGGGAGAACTAATGAAAAACTGTTTTTT.

CDR3 nucleotide sequence: TGTGCCAGCAGCGTTGGCGGGGGGGGTCAACGTGTGGACGAGCAGTACTTC. This encodes CASSVGGGGQRVDEQYF. The genes are TRBV5-8 and TRBJ2-7, with 9 bases that match TRBD2. V shed 4 bases, J shed 5 bases, and the junction held 16 bases outside the gene matches. Per germline, CDR1 SGHTS and CDR2 YDEGEE. The CDR3 runs to 17 residues.

In DNA form, the CDR3 reads TGTGCCAGCAGCTTATTGCGCAGGGGCATGTGGACTGAAGCTTTCTTT. Translation gives CASSLLRRGMWTEAFF. The chain uses TRBV7-3 and TRBJ1-1; TRBD1 is a possible D gene (6 bases). V was clipped by 2 bases and J by 5 bases, with 18 bases between them. The CDR3 consists of 16 residues. CDR1 and CDR2 (germline): SGHTA, FQGTGA.

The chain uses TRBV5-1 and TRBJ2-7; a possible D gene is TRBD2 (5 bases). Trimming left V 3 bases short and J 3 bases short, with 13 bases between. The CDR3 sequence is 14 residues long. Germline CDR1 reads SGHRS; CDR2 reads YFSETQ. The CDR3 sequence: CASSSLETNYEQYF. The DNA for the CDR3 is TGCGCCAGCAGCTCACTCGAGACTAACTACGAGCAGTACTTC.

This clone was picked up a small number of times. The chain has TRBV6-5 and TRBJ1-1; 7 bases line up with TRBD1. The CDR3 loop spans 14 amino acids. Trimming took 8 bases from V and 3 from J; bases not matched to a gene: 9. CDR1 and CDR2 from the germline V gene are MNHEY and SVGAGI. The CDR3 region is CASGDRAGYTEAFF. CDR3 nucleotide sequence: TGTGCCAGCGGAGACAGGGCCGGGTACACTGAAGCTTTCTTT.

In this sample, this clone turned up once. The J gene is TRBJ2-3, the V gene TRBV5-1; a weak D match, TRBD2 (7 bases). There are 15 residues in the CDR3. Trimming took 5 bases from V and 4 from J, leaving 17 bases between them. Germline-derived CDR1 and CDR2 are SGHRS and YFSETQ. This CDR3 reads CASRASGGLADTQYF. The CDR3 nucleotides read TGCGCCAGCAGGGCTTCGGGGGGCCTGGCAGATACGCAGTATTTT.

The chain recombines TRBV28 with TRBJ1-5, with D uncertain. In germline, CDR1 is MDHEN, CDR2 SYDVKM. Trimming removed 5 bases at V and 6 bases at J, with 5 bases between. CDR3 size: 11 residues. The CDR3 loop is CASSPGQPQHF. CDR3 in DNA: TGTGCCAGCAGTCCGGGTCAGCCCCAGCATTTT.

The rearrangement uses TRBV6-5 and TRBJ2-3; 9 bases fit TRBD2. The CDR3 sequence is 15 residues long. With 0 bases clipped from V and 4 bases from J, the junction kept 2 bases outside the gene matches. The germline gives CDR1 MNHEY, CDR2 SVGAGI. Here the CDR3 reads CASSYSGGGADTQYF. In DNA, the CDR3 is TGTGCCAGCAGTTACTCAGGCGGGGGGGCAGATACGCAGTATTTT.

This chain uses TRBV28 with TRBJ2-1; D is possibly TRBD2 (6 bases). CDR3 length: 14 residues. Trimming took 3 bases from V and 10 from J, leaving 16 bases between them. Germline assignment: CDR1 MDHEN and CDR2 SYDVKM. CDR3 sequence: CASSFRVRGTEQFF. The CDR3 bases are TGTGCCAGCAGTTTTCGGGTCCGCGGGACCGAGCAGTTCTTC.

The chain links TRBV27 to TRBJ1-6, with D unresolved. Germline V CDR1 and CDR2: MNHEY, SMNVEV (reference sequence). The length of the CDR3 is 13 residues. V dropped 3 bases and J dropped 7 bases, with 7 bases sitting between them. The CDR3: CASSFGGNSPLHF. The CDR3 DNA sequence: TGTGCCAGCAGTTTTGGAGGGAATTCACCCCTCCACTTT.

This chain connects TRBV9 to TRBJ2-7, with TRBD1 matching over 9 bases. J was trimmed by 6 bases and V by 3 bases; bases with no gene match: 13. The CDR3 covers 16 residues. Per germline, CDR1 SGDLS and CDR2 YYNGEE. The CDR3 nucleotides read TGTGCCAGCAGCGCCCATTCCGGGACAGGGCTGGCCGAGCAGTACTTC. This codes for CASSAHSGTGLAEQYF.

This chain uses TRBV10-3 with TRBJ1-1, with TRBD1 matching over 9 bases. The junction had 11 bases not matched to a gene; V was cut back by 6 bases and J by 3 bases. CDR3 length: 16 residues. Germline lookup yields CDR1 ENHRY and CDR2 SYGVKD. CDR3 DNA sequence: TGTGCCATCAGACCTGGGACAGGGAGAAAGGACACTGAAGCTTTCTTT. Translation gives CAIRPGTGRKDTEAFF.

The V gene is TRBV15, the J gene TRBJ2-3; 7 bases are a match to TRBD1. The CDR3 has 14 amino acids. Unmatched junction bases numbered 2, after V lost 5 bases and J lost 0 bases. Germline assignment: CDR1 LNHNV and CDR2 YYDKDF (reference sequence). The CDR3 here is CATSDRVSTDTQYF. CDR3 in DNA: TGTGCCACCAGCGACAGGGTTAGCACAGATACGCAGTATTTT.

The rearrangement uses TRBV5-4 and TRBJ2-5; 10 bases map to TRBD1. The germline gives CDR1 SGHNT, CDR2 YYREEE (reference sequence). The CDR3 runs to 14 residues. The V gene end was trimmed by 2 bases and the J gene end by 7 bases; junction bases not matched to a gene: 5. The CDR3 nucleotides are TGTGCCAGCAGCTTCGGACAGGGGGTTGGGACCCAGTACTTC. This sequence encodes CASSFGQGVGTQYF.

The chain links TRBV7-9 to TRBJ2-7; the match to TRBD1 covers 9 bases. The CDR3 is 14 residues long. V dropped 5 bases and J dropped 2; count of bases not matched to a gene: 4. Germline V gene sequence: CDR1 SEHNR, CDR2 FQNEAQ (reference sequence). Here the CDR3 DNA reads TGTGCCAGCAGCAACAGACAGGGGGCCTACGAGCAGTACTTC. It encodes CASSNRQGAYEQYF.

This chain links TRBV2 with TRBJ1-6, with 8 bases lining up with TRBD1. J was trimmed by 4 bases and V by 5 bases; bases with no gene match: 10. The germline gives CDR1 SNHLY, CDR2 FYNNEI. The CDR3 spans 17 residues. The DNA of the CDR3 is TGTGCCAGCAGTAGTTGGACAGGGAATTCGTATAATTCACCCCTCCACTTT. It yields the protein CASSSWTGNSYNSPLHF.

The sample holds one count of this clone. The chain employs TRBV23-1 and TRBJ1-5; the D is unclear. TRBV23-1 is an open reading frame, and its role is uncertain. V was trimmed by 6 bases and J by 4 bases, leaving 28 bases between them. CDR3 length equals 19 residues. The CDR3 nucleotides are TGCGCCAGCAGCCTTTGGGGAACAAGGTTAGGTGCGGGTAATCAGCCCCAGCATTTT. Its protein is CASSLWGTRLGAGNQPQHF.

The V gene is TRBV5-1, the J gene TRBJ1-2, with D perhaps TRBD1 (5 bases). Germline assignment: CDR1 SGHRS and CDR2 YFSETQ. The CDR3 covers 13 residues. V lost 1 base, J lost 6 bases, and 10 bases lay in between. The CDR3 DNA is TGCGCCAGCAGCTTGAATTCAGGGAATGGCTACACCTTC. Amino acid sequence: CASSLNSGNGYTF.

The CDR3 DNA reads as TGCGCCAGCAGCCAAGTACTAGCGGCTTTTGACCACGAGCAGTACTTC. As protein: CASSQVLAAFDHEQYF. V usage is TRBV4-1 and J usage is TRBJ2-7; 8 positions agree with TRBD2. There are 16 residues in the CDR3. In germline, CDR1 is MGHRA, CDR2 YSYEKL. The J segment lost 5 bases and the V segment lost 1 base, leaving 10 bases of the junction unmatched.

CDR3 DNA sequence: TGCGCCAGCAGCGCACTAGCGGGAGGCACAGATACGCAGTATTTT. Its protein is CASSALAGGTDTQYF. The chain joins TRBV5-1 to TRBJ2-3; TRBD2 agrees at 11 bases. CDR1 is SGHRS and CDR2 is YFSETQ in the germline V gene. The CDR3 consists of 15 residues. The V and J ends lost 4 bases and 1 base, in that order; junction bases with no gene match: 2.